Following are 32 T cell receptor beta chains from one sample sequenced in a study of T cell responses to AZD1222 COVID-19 vaccine. Using immunoSEQ multiplex PCR, the repertoire was profiled, and TCRdb retains in-frame clones only, with some absent. The repertoire holds under 110,000 clones, with roughly nine tenths as singletons. The sequencing used peripheral blood, collected on day 0 of AZD1222 vaccination. Source of these receptors: an adult in good health.

The gene calls are TRBV3-1 (or the pseudogene TRBV3-2) and TRBJ2-7, with D possibly matching TRBD2 (7 bases). Between the trimmed V and J ends, which lost 1 base and 0 bases, there was a span of 16 bases. CDR3 length: 17 residues. Germline CDR1 LGHDT, CDR2 YNNKEL (reference sequence). This CDR3 is CASSQGFFRGASYEQYF. The CDR3, as DNA: TGTGCCAGCAGCCAAGGGTTTTTCCGGGGGGCCTCCTACGAGCAGTACTTC.

This sequence joins TRBV5-4 and TRBJ2-1, with D perhaps being TRBD1 or TRBD2 (5 bases each). V was clipped by 5 bases and J by 10 bases, with 16 bases between them. The CDR3 has 13 residues. Germline V gene sequence: CDR1 SGHNT, CDR2 YYREEE (reference sequence). CDR3 in DNA: TGTGCCAGCAGTCCCGGGGCACGCGTCGAGCAGTTCTTC. This gives the protein CASSPGARVEQFF.

DNA of the CDR3: TGTGCCTGGATGGTTAGATCTGGAAACACCATATATTTT. Translated, it gives CAWMVRSGNTIYF. J is TRBJ1-3 and V is TRBV30; D gene uncertain. Trimming left V 4 bases short and J 1 base short, with 8 bases between. The CDR3 is 13 residues long. CDR1 GTSNPN and CDR2 SVGIG come from the germline V gene (reference sequence).

The V and J genes are TRBV19 and TRBJ1-6; no clear D. This CDR3 is 14 amino acids long. Germline V gene lookup returns CDR1 LNHDA and CDR2 SQIVND (reference sequence). Trimming pared 8 bases from V and 0 bases from J, leaving 8 bases between. CDR3 bases: TGTGCCAGTGGAGATAGCTCCTATAATTCACCCCTCCACTTT. Its translation: CASGDSSYNSPLHF.

The chain joins TRBV5-1 to TRBJ2-2; 15 bases align to TRBD2. J lost 0 bases, V lost 4 bases, and 7 bases had no gene match. Germline V CDR1 and CDR2: SGHRS, YFSETQ. The CDR3 has 19 amino acids. The CDR3 region has the DNA TGCGCCAGCAGCGTCGGACTAGCGGGAGGGGGCGCGAACACCGGGGAGCTGTTTTTT. Its translation: CASSVGLAGGGANTGELFF.

The count of this clone is one. The chain has TRBV5-8 and TRBJ2-7; the D is unclear. The CDR3 is 11 amino acids. Germline CDR1 and CDR2: SGHTS and YDEGEE. Trimming took off 1 base at V and 6 bases at J, with 5 bases between the two ends. The CDR3 coding sequence is TGTGCCAGCAGCTTGTTTGGCGAGCAGTACTTC. Translated, it gives CASSLFGEQYF.

The chain combines TRBV12-3 or TRBV12-4 with TRBJ2-5, with no clear D. The CDR3 contains 12 residues. V gave up 6 bases and J gave up 0 bases, with 5 bases separating them. The CDR3 spells CASSRYQETQYF. The CDR3, as DNA: TGTGCCAGCAGCCGATACCAAGAGACCCAGTACTTC.

The rearrangement links TRBV1 to TRBJ2-1; the DNA was not used to check the table's D call, TRBD2. TRBV1 is a documented pseudogene. CDR3 length: 16 amino acids. CDR3 bases: TGCACCAGCAGCCAAGACGGGACTATGACCTTCGATGAGCAGTTCTTC. Amino acid sequence: CTSSQDGTMTFDEQFF.

Regarding this clone: Other DNA sequences in the same sample also yield this CDR3. The chain links TRBV10-3 to TRBJ2-3; 7 bases are shared with TRBD1. The V and J ends lost 2 bases and 2 bases, in that order; junction bases with no gene match: 1. Germline values: CDR1 ENHRY, CDR2 SYGVKD. CDR3 size: 14 residues. The CDR3 sequence is CAISEGQDTDTQYF. For the CDR3, the DNA is TGTGCCATCAGTGAGGGACAGGACACAGATACGCAGTATTTT.

This clone was counted between two and nine times. The rearrangement joins TRBV6-1 to TRBJ1-5, with unresolved D. Germline V gene sequence: CDR1 MNHNS, CDR2 SASEGT. V lost 2 bases, J lost 7 bases, and 6 bases lay in between. CDR3 length equals 12 residues. The CDR3 region has the DNA TGTGCCAGCAGTGAATTTGAACAGCCCCAGCATTTT. The encoded protein is CASSEFEQPQHF.

This chain connects TRBV3-1 (or the pseudogene TRBV3-2) to TRBJ2-1; D gene unclear. V lost 0 bases and J lost 9, with 15 bases in between. The germline V gene has CDR1 LGHDT and CDR2 YNNKEL (reference sequence). The CDR3 is 15 amino acids. The CDR3 sequence: CASSQEETPGGEQFF. The CDR3 bases are TGTGCCAGCAGCCAAGAGGAGACTCCCGGCGGTGAGCAGTTCTTC.

The rearrangement links TRBV30 to TRBJ2-3; 7 positions agree with TRBD2. The CDR3 length is 14 residues. CDR1 and CDR2 from the germline V gene are GTSNPN and SVGIG (reference sequence). The J segment lost 5 bases and the V segment lost 4 bases, leaving 9 bases of the junction unmatched. The CDR3 DNA follows: TGTGCCTGGACTCCACCTCCGGGGGGAGATACGCAGTATTTT. Its protein is CAWTPPPGGDTQYF.

In its sample, this clone was seen once. The chain carries TRBV19 and TRBJ1-5, with D tentatively TRBD1 (6 bases). V shed 3 bases and J shed 7 bases, with 10 bases lying between them. The germline CDR1 and CDR2 sequences are LNHDA and SQIVND (reference sequence). The length of the CDR3 is 13 residues. The CDR3 region has the DNA TGTGCCAGTAGTATGGGGGCTGAGCAGCCCCAGCATTTT. It encodes CASSMGAEQPQHF.

This clone has a single count. The chain recombines TRBV6-5 with TRBJ2-2; D is perhaps TRBD2 (6 bases). V was clipped by 7 bases and J by 6 bases, with 18 bases between them. CDR3 length equals 15 residues. CDR1 is MNHEY, CDR2 SVGAGI, per germline. CDR3 sequence reads: CASIRRRGLAGELFF. In DNA, the CDR3 is TGTGCCAGCATACGGAGGCGGGGTTTGGCCGGGGAGCTGTTTTTT.

V and J are TRBV24-1 and TRBJ2-5, with D uncertain. CDR3 length equals 12 residues. V lost 2 bases, J lost 5 bases, and 5 bases lay in between. Germline CDR1 reads KGHDR; CDR2 reads SFDVKD. The CDR3 sequence: CATSDYRETQYF. In nucleotides, the CDR3 is TGTGCCACCAGTGATTATAGGGAGACCCAGTACTTC.

V and J are TRBV27 and TRBJ1-1; D uncertain. Trimming took off 0 bases at V and 1 base at J, with 6 bases between the two ends. The CDR3 sequence is 14 residues long. CDR1 and CDR2 from the germline V gene are MNHEY and SMNVEV (reference sequence). The chain's CDR3 is CASSLSKGNTEAFF. CDR3 DNA: TGTGCCAGCAGTTTATCCAAGGGGAACACTGAAGCTTTCTTT.

This chain joins TRBV10-3 and TRBJ1-3; D unclear. This CDR3 is built from 16 residues. V lost 6 bases, J lost 0 bases, and 15 bases lay in between. Germline V gene lookup returns CDR1 ENHRY and CDR2 SYGVKD. The CDR3, as DNA: TGTGCCATCAGCTCGACTTCGACCCTCTCTGGAAACACCATATATTTT. Amino acids: CAISSTSTLSGNTIYF.

This chain uses TRBV11-3 with TRBJ2-2; 8 nucleotides agree with TRBD2. This CDR3 has 16 residues. J lost 4 bases, V lost 2 bases, and 6 bases had no gene match. The germline V gene encodes CDR1 SGHNT and CDR2 YENEEA. CDR3 residues: CASSLYSGSSTGELFF. The CDR3, as DNA: TGTGCCAGCAGCTTATACAGCGGGAGCTCCACCGGGGAGCTGTTTTTT.

CDR3 nucleotide sequence: TGTGCCAGCAGCGACAGGGCTTCCGAGCAGTACTTC. This encodes CASSDRASEQYF. The genes are TRBV6-5 and TRBJ2-7, with TRBD1 matching over 7 bases. Germline CDR1 MNHEY, CDR2 SVGAGI. The CDR3 has 12 amino acids. V gave up 6 bases and J gave up 6 bases; unmatched junction bases: 5.

The V call is TRBV6-6, the J call TRBJ2-7; D is tentatively TRBD1 or TRBD2 (5 bases each). Trimming removed 5 bases from V and 9 bases from J, with 29 bases in between. The length of the CDR3 is 17 residues. The germline V gene has CDR1 MNHNY and CDR2 SVGAGI (reference sequence). The CDR3, as DNA: TGTGCCAGCAGTCGTTGGGGGTTCGGAACCGAATACGAGATGCAGTACTTC. It yields the protein CASSRWGFGTEYEMQYF.

The J gene is TRBJ1-1, the V gene TRBV28; D uncertain. V was trimmed by 8 bases and J by 0 bases, leaving 10 bases between them. The CDR3 totals 13 residues. In germline, CDR1 is MDHEN, CDR2 SYDVKM. The CDR3 protein is CASANSVNTEAFF. The CDR3 DNA is TGTGCCAGCGCAAATTCAGTGAACACTGAAGCTTTCTTT.

This chain's CDR3 is CASSLGGLSYEQYF. In DNA, the CDR3 is TGCGCCAGCAGCTTGGGGGGACTCTCCTACGAGCAGTACTTC. The chain links TRBV5-1 to TRBJ2-7; TRBD2 might be the D (6 bases). Trimming left V 0 bases short and J 0 bases short, with 7 bases between. The CDR3 runs to 14 residues. Germline V gives CDR1 SGHRS, CDR2 YFSETQ.

V gene TRBV11-2 combines with J gene TRBJ2-1; 10 bases agree with TRBD2. The CDR3 length is 16 residues. With 11 bases clipped from V and 5 bases from J, the junction kept 15 bases outside the gene matches. Germline V gives CDR1 SGHAT, CDR2 FQNNGV. As DNA, the CDR3 is TGTGCCGTACCAAGGTGGGCTAGCGGGAGCCACAATGAGCAGTTCTTC. Amino acids: CAVPRWASGSHNEQFF. Full variable domain (rest looked up from reference TRBV11-2 and TRBJ2-1): EAGVAQSPRYKIIEKRQSVAFWCNPISGHATLYWYQQILGQGPKLLIQFQNNGVVDDSQLPKDRFSAERLKGVDSTLKIQPAKLEDSAVYLCAVPRWASGSHNEQFFGPGTRLTVL.

Here the CDR3 reads CAWRIGLAGYNEQFF. The CDR3 DNA is TGTGCCTGGAGAATTGGACTAGCGGGATACAATGAGCAGTTCTTC. This chain connects TRBV30 to TRBJ2-1; 12 nucleotides align to TRBD2. Trimming removed 3 bases from V and 4 bases from J; junction bases left unmatched: 4. Germline V gene data show CDR1 as GTSNPN and CDR2 as SVGIG (reference sequence). The CDR3 has 15 residues.

This clone has only a few counts. The same CDR3 can be traced to other DNA sequences in this sample. V usage is TRBV2 and J usage is TRBJ2-3; D is ambiguous. Germline CDR1 and CDR2: SNHLY and FYNNEI. The ends were cut back, 3 bases at V and 0 bases at J, with 7 bases in the middle. CDR3 length: 14 amino acids. The CDR3 region is CASSEQGSTDTQYF. The CDR3 bases are TGTGCCAGCAGTGAGCAAGGTAGCACAGATACGCAGTATTTT.

V and J are TRBV5-6 and TRBJ2-3; 8 nucleotides line up with TRBD1. This CDR3 has 15 residues. J was trimmed by 7 bases and V by 2 bases; bases with no gene match: 9. Germline V gene data show CDR1 as SGHDT and CDR2 as YYEEEE. CDR3 residues: CASSFRGLWVNTQYF. In nucleotides, the CDR3 is TGTGCCAGCAGCTTCAGGGGGCTTTGGGTGAATACGCAGTATTTT.

The CDR3 reads CASSSTGYGYTF. The CDR3 bases are TGTGCCAGCAGTTCGACGGGGTATGGCTACACCTTC. The chain couples TRBV27 to TRBJ1-2; D remains ambiguous. Trimming stripped 4 bases from V and 5 bases from J, with 8 bases between. Germline assignment: CDR1 MNHEY and CDR2 SMNVEV (reference sequence). This CDR3 has 12 residues.

This chain links TRBV3-1 (or the pseudogene TRBV3-2) with TRBJ1-5, with 7 bases aligning to TRBD1. CDR1 and CDR2 (germline): LGHDT, YNNKEL (reference sequence). Unmatched junction bases numbered 12, after V lost 6 bases and J lost 7 bases. This CDR3 comprises 15 residues. The CDR3 DNA reads as TGTGCCAGCAGTCAGAGTCTAGGGGGCGGCCAGCCCCAGCATTTT. This codes for CASSQSLGGGQPQHF.

This rearrangement joins TRBV30 to TRBJ1-6; 7 bases match TRBD1. Losses at the gene ends were 1 base for V and 7 bases for J; bases not matched to a gene: 7. Germline-derived CDR1 and CDR2 are GTSNPN and SVGIG (reference sequence). This CDR3 is built from 15 residues. CDR3 sequence reads: CAWSEKGTVNSPLHF. The CDR3 bases are TGTGCCTGGAGTGAAAAAGGGACAGTAAATTCACCCCTCCACTTT.

Only one count was recorded for this clone. V is TRBV6-5 and J is TRBJ2-1; TRBD2 agrees at 8 bases. Trimming at V came to 8 bases and at J to 7 bases, leaving 13 bases not matched to a gene. Per the germline V gene, CDR1 is MNHEY and CDR2 is SVGAGI. The CDR3 totals 15 residues. CDR3 bases: TGTGCCAGCTCGGCGACCGGGACTAGGAAGAATGAGCAGTTCTTC. Translated: CASSATGTRKNEQFF.

This clone occurred once. The chain recombines TRBV5-5 with TRBJ1-6, with D possibly matching TRBD1 (5 bases). Germline CDR1 and CDR2: SGHKS and YYEKEE (reference sequence). V dropped 0 bases and J dropped 4 bases, with 11 bases sitting between them. This CDR3 region has 16 residues. The CDR3: CASSLVWGPYNSPLHF. In DNA, the CDR3 is TGTGCCAGCAGCTTGGTCTGGGGACCTTATAATTCACCCCTCCACTTT.

The V call is TRBV10-3, the J call TRBJ1-2, with D uncertain. Trimming shortened V by 7 bases and J by 0 bases, and 15 bases separated the two germline ends. Germline-derived CDR1 and CDR2 are ENHRY and SYGVKD. The CDR3 covers 15 residues. In nucleotides, the CDR3 is TGTGCCATCACCCAAGGGCTGGAGACTAACTATGGCTACACCTTC. This translates into CAITQGLETNYGYTF.